This T cell receptor (beta chain) was identified in a study of shared clonotypes between healthy human individuals (dated by TCRdb to between 2020 and 2021). Background for the entire study: Three men and two women, aged 18 to 49 years, made up the cohort. Per donor, leukapheresis produced somewhere between about 0.85 and 9.5 billion PBMCs. For each donor, CD4 naive and CD4 memory were each run on three plates, CD8 naive on two plates, and CD8 memory on one plate. To estimate repertoire size and how much clonotypes are shared between individuals, the study performed deep sequencing of blood TCR repertoires from a few healthy adults. Different laboratories and diverse techniques were used to prepare libraries and sequence TCR repertoires, to increase sequencing depth and limit assay-specific biases. General findings and caveats noted by the study authors: Pairwise subsampling indicated that sequencing depth was expected to affect the degree of clonotype sharing among donors. Incomplete sequencing was indicated by rarefaction of sorted-subset datasets, despite the large sequencing depth. Sampling was restricted to blood, and TCR repertoires in tissues likely differ from the TCR repertoires found in blood. Roughly 5.2% of naive CD4, 3.5% of naive CD8, roughly 2.4% of memory CD4, and approximately 0.39% of memory CD8 clonotypes were shared across several donors. Larger estimated clonotype richness was generally found for naive subsets than for memory subsets. Compared with non-shared clonotypes, the clonotypes found in all four sorted-subset donors had higher generation probabilities. The small number of donors limited the genetic and exposure-history diversity represented.

The donors were healthy, HIV-negative adults with no recently reported acute infections or vaccinations. Every donor was a Caucasian adult living in Nashville, Tennessee, USA. CD4+ T cells were enriched by magnetic negative selection; naive cells were then positively selected on CD45RA, and the negative fraction formed the memory subset. Blood was obtained by leukapheresis, after which PBMCs were separated by Ficoll-Histopaque density gradient centrifugation and cryopreserved in liquid nitrogen vapor phase. Purity and quantity of every magnetically sorted T cell population were checked by analytical flow cytometry. Genomic DNA was isolated from each sorted fraction and quantified by UV absorbance on a Nanodrop 2000c. With regard to this clone: Its target antigen remains unknown. One base away there is no much larger clone; base qualities are not given.

TCR CDR3 regions were amplified from genomic DNA by multiplex PCR using the deep immunoSEQ assay. Extracted genomic DNA from each cell subset was spread evenly across all wells of several immunoSEQ 96-well plates, with each plate serving as a replicate. Each replicate PCR for sorted subsets received about 180 ng genomic DNA, equal to tens of thousands of T cell genomes. The purified libraries were quantified using a Qubit 3.0 fluorometer, sized with a Bioanalyzer 2100, and then quantified again using the KAPA Library Quantification kit. Every immunoSEQ 96-well plate was sequenced on a dedicated single-read 150-cycle Illumina NextSeq 550 flow cell. The source study handled its data this way. Because the immunoSEQ output included only junctional sequences and no quality scores, the filtering could not be the same as the filtering used for full-length reads. To assign V/J genes and CDR3, sequences were annotated against IMGT germline references using PyIR, a Python wrapper for IgBLAST v1.9. Any read was removed if the V/J assignment was weak (E-value above 1e-6), the CDR3 was missing, or the read contained stop codons, out-of-frame junctions, or ambiguous translated residues. A V3J clonotype was defined by an identical inferred V gene, J gene, and CDR3 amino acid sequence. Percentage overlap between repertoires was calculated by dividing the number of shared unique clonotypes by the size of the smaller repertoire. Richness of each repertoire was evaluated using RTK rarefaction, the Chao1 estimator, and Recon v2.1 estimates of unobserved clonotypes. Generation probabilities for all TCRbeta clonotypes obtained by the gDNA method from a handful of donors were computed using OLGA. TCRdb limited this immuneACCESS table to in-frame rearrangements with V and J called. A share of clones is missing; checked studies link under half to unresolved V genes, and the rest is unexplained. The DNA gave D and trimming, while V, J and clone size come from that table. For this sample the table gives some 2,000,000 clones, of which around 95% were detected only once. The top ten clonotypes cover approximately 0.13% of the sample.

Measured from the cysteine to the phenylalanine, the CDR3 is 15 residues long. CDR3 DNA only is kept here, 45 bases in frame from base 1. The germline V gene encodes CDR1 MNHEY and CDR2 SVGAGI. Compared with germline, V lacks 5 bases and J lacks 1 base; bases without a gene match: 2. The sequenced material came from naive CD4+ T cells sorted from blood. This specimen's cell subset or site label, per the study, means: CD45RA+ positively selected. The chain is assembled from TRBV6-5 and TRBJ2-4, with TRBD1 matching 10 junction bases. This receptor was identified in a man aged 18 to 35 in good health. The sequenced DNA: TGTGCCAGCAGTAGACAGGGGGCGGCCAAAAACATTCAGTACTTC. This yields the protein CASSRQGAAKNIQYF.